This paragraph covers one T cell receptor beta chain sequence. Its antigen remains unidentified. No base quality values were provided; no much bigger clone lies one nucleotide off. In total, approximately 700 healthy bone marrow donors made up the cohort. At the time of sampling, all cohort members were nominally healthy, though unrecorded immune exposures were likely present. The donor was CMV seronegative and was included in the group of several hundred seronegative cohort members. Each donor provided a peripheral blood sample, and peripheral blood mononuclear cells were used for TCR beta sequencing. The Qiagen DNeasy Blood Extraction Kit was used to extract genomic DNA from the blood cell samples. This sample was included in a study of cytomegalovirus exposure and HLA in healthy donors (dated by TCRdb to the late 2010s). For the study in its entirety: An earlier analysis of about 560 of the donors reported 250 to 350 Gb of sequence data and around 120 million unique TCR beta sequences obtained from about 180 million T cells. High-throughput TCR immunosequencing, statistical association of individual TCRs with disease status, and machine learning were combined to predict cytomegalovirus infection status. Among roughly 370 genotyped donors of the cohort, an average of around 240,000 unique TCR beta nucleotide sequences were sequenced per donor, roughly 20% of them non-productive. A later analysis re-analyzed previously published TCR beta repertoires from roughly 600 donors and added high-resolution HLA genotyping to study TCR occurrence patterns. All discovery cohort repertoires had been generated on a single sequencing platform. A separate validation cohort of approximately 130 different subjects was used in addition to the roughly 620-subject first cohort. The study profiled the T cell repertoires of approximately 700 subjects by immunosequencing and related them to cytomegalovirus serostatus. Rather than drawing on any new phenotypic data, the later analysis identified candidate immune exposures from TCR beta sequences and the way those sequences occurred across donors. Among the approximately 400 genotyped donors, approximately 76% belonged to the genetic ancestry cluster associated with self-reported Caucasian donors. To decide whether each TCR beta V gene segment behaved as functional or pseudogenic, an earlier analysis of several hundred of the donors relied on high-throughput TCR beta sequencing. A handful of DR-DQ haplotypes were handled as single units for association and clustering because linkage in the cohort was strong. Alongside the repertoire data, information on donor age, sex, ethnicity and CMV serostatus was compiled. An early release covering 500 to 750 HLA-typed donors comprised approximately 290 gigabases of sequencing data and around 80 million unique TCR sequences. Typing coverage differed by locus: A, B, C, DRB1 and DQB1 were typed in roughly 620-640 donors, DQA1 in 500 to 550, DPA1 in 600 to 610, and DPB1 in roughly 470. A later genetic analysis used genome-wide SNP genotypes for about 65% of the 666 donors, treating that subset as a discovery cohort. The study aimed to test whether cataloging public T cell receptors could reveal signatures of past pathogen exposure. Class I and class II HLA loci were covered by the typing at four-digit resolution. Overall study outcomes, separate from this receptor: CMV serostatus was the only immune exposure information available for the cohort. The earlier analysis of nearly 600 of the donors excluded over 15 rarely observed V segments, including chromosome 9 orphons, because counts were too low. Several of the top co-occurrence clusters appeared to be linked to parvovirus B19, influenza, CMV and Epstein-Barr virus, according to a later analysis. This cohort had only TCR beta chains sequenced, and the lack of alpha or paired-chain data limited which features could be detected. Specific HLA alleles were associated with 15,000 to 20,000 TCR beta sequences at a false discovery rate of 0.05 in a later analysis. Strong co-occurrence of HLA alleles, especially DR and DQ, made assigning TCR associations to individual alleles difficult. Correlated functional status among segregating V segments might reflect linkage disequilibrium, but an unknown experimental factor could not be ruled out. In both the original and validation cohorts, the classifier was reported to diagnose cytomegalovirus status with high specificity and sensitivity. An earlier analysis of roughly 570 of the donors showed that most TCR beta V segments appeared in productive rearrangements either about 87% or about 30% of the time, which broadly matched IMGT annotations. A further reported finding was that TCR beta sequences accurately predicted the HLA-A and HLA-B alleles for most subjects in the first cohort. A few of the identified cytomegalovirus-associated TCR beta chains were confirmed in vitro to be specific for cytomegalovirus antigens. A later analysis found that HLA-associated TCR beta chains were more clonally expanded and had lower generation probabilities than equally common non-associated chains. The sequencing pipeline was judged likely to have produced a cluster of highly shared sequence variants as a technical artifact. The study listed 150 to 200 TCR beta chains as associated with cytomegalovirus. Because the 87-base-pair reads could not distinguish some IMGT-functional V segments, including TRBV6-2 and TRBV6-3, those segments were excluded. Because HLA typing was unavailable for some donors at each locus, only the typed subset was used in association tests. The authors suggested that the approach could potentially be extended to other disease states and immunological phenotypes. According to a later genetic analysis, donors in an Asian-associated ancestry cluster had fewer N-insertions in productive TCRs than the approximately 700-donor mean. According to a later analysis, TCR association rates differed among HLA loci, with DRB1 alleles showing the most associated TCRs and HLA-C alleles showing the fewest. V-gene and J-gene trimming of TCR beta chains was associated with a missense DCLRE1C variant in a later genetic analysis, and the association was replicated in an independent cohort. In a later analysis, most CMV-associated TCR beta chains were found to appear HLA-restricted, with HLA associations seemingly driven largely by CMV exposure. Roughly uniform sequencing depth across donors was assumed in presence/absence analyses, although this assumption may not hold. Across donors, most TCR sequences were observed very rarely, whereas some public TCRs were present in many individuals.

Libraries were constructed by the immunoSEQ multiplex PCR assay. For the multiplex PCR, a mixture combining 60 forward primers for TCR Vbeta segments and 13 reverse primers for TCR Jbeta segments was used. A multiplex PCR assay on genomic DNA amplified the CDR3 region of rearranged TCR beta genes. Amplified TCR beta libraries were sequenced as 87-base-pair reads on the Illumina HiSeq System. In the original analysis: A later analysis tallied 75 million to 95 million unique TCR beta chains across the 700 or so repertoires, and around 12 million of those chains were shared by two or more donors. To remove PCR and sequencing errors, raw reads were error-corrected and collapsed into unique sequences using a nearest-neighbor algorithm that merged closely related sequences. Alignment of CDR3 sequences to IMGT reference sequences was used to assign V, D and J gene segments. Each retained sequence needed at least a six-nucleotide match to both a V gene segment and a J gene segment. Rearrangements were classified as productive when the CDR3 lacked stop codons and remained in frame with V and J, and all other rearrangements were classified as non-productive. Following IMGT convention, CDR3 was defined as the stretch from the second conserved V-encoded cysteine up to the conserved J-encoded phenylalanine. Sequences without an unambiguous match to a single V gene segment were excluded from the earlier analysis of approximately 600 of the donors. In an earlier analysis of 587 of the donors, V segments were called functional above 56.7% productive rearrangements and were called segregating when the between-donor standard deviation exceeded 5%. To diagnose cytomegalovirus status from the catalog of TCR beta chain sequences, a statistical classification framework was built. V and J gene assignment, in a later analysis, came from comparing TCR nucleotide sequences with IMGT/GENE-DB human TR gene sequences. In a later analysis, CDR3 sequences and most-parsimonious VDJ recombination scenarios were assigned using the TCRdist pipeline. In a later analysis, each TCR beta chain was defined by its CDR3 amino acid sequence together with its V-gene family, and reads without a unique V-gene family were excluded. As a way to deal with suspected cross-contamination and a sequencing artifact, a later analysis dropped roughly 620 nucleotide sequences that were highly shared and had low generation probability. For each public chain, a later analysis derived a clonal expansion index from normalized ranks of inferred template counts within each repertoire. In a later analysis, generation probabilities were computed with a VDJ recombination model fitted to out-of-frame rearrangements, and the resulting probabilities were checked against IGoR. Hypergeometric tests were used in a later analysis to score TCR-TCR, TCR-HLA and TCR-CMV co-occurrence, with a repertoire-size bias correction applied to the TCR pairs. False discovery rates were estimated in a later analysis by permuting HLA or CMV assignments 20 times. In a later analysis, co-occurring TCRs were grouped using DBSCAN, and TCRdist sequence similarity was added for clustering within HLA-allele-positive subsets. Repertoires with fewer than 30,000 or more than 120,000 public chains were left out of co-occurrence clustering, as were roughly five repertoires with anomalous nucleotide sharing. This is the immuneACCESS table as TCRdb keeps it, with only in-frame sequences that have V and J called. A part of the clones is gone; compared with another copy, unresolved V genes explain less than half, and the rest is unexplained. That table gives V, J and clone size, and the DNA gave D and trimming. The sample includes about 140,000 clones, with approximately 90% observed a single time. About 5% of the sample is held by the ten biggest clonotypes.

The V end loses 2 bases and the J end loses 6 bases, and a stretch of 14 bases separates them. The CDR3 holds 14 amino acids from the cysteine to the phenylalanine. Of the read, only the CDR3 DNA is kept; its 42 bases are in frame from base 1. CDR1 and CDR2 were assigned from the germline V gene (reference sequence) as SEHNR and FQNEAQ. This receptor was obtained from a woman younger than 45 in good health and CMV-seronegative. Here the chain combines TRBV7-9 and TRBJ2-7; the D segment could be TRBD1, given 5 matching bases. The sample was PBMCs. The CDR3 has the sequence CASSLTPGPLEQYF. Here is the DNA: TGTGCCAGCAGCTTAACGCCAGGGCCTCTCGAGCAGTACTTC. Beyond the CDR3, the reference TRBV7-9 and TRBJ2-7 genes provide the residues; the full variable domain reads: DTGVSQNPRHKITKRGQNVTFRCDPISEHNRLYWYRQTLGQGPEFLTYFQNEAQLEKSRLLSDRFSAERPKGSFSTLEIQRTEQGDSAMYLCASSLTPGPLEQYFGPGTRLTVT.